Each of the 10 T cell receptor beta chains below was sequenced from the same sample in a study of blood T cell repertoires in COVID-19. The assay was immunoSEQ multiplex PCR, and TCRdb's table has in-frame clones only and misses some. The sample lists 150,000 to 190,000 clones; 76% were seen once. The sample was peripheral blood. The receptors shown here come from a woman older than 75 with acute or convalescent COVID-19.

The chain links TRBV28 to TRBJ1-3; TRBD1 aligns across 7 bases. CDR1 and CDR2 (germline): MDHEN, SYDVKM. Trimming at V came to 6 bases and at J to 3 bases, leaving 5 bases not matched to a gene. This CDR3 is built from 14 residues. The CDR3 loop is CASSRGTVGNTIYF. CDR3 in DNA: TGTGCCAGCAGCCGAGGGACAGTTGGAAACACCATATATTTT.

The CDR3 DNA is TGTGCCAGCAGTTACTGGCGGGGGGTAAACACCGGGGAGCTGTTTTTT. This gives the protein CASSYWRGVNTGELFF. The J gene is TRBJ2-2, the V gene TRBV6-2 or TRBV6-3; 8 bases map to TRBD2. Germline-derived CDR1 and CDR2 are MNHEY and SVGEGT. The CDR3 consists of 16 residues. V gave up 1 base and J gave up 2 bases; unmatched junction bases: 3.

This chain joins TRBV6-5 and TRBJ1-2; weak D call: TRBD1 (6 bases). Trimming stripped 8 bases from V and 3 bases from J, with 19 bases between. Germline V gene data show CDR1 as MNHEY and CDR2 as SVGAGI. The CDR3 consists of 15 residues. The CDR3 spells CASSTGLGQDYGYTF. As DNA, the CDR3 is TGTGCCAGCTCCACGGGGCTGGGACAAGACTATGGCTACACCTTC.

V is TRBV4-3 and J is TRBJ2-7; D remains ambiguous. Germline assignment: CDR1 LGHNA and CDR2 YSLEER. Trimming cost V 0 bases and J 7 bases, with 10 bases left between them. This CDR3 is built from 13 residues. CDR3 sequence reads: CASSQDVRGEQYF. The CDR3 nucleotides are TGCGCCAGCAGCCAAGATGTGAGAGGTGAGCAGTACTTC.

V gene TRBV5-1 combines with J gene TRBJ2-7; 7 bases fit TRBD1. The CDR3 covers 15 residues. The ends lost 8 bases at V and 5 bases at J; junction bases unmatched: 16. Germline assignment: CDR1 SGHRS and CDR2 YFSETQ. CDR3 in amino acids: CASGAATGSFNEQYF. CDR3 DNA sequence: TGCGCCAGTGGGGCTGCGACAGGGTCGTTTAACGAGCAGTACTTC. Looking up the rest from reference TRBV5-1 and TRBJ2-7 gives the full variable domain: KAGVTQTPRYLIKTRGQQVTLSCSPISGHRSVSWYQQTPGQGLQFLFEYFSETQRNKGNFPGRFSGRQFSNSRSEMNVSTLELGDSALYLCASGAATGSFNEQYFGPGTRLTVT.

The chain has TRBV6-5 and TRBJ2-2, with 10 bases aligning to TRBD1. Germline assignment: CDR1 MNHEY and CDR2 SVGAGI. Unmatched junction bases numbered 7, after V lost 6 bases and J lost 6 bases. This CDR3 spans 15 amino acids. The CDR3 sequence: CASRPGTGAAGELFF. The DNA for the CDR3 is TGTGCCAGCAGGCCTGGGACAGGGGCCGCCGGGGAGCTGTTTTTT.

The chain has TRBV7-8 and TRBJ1-6, with D hard to call. V gave up 1 base and J gave up 12 bases, with 10 bases separating them. Germline V gives CDR1 SGHVS, CDR2 FQNEAQ. This CDR3 spans 13 amino acids. The CDR3 loop is CASSLDREEPLHF. In DNA, the CDR3 is TGTGCCAGCAGCTTAGACCGGGAGGAACCCCTCCACTTT.

The V and J genes are TRBV6-5 and TRBJ1-5, with D unresolved. Germline values: CDR1 MNHEY, CDR2 SVGAGI. V lost 6 bases, J lost 2 bases, and 14 bases lay in between. CDR3 size: 15 residues. The CDR3 loop reads CASSPRFSGNQPQHF. CDR3 nucleotide sequence: TGTGCCAGCAGCCCCAGGTTCTCGGGCAATCAGCCCCAGCATTTT.

The chain has TRBV7-2 and TRBJ2-5; 7 nucleotides match TRBD2. CDR1 is SGHTA and CDR2 is FQGNSA in the germline V gene. The CDR3 sequence is 14 residues long. The V and J ends lost 5 bases and 1 base, in that order; junction bases with no gene match: 4. Here the CDR3 DNA reads TGTGCCAGCAGCCTTGGACTAGGCCAAGAGACCCAGTACTTC. Residues: CASSLGLGQETQYF. Complete variable domain (other parts from reference TRBV7-2 and TRBJ2-5): GAGVSQSPSNKVTEKGKDVELRCDPISGHTALYWYRQSLGQGLEFLIYFQGNSAPDKSGLPSDRFSAERTGGSVSTLTIQRTQQEDSAVYLCASSLGLGQETQYFGPGTRLLVL.

The chain has TRBV10-3 and TRBJ1-2, with D perhaps matching TRBD1 (5 bases). CDR3 length equals 14 residues. V lost 0 bases, J lost 8 bases, and 13 bases lay in between. Germline V lookup: CDR1 ENHRY, CDR2 SYGVKD. CDR3 region: CAISESDGGVGYTF. The CDR3 bases are TGTGCCATCAGTGAGTCGGACGGGGGGGTCGGCTACACCTTC.